The 26 T cell receptor beta chains given below trace back to one sample, sequenced in a study of T cells in Graves' hyperthyroidism and ophthalmopathy. Amplification targeted TCR beta CDR3 regions from RNA transcripts. RT-PCR in the first round (using the HTBI primer set) targeted the TCR CDR3. One entry per CDR3 protein, called by TCRdb with MiXCR from the multiplex PCR reads. The data hold over 250,000 distinct CDR3 sequences, with roughly 13% observed a single time. Sequenced sample: blood. All receptors come from a middle-aged woman with Graves' ophthalmopathy.

This clonotype appeared many times. The rearrangement uses TRBV12-5 and TRBJ2-3; D ambiguous. Per the germline V gene, CDR1 is LGHNT and CDR2 is FRNRAP. V shed 1 base and J shed 2 bases, with 1 base lying between them. The CDR3 consists of 12 residues. Here the CDR3 DNA reads TGTGCTAGTGGTTTGGACACAGATACGCAGTATTTT. Protein sequence: CASGLDTDTQYF. Full variable domain (missing parts from reference TRBV12-5 and TRBJ2-3): DARVTQTPRHKVTEMGQEVTMRCQPILGHNTVFWYRQTMMQGLELLAYFRNRAPLDDSGMPKDRFSAEMPDATLATLKIQPSEPRDSAVYFCASGLDTDTQYFGPGTRLTVL.

The CDR3 nucleotides are TGTGCCAGCAGCTCCCGACGGGGAACAGATACGCAGTATTTT. Its translation is CASSSRRGTDTQYF. The rearrangement uses TRBV7-8 and TRBJ2-3, with D perhaps matching TRBD2 (5 bases). V was cut by 4 bases and J by 3 bases, with 11 bases left in between. CDR1 and CDR2 from the germline V gene are SGHVS and FQNEAQ. CDR3 length: 14 residues.

J is TRBJ1-6 and V is TRBV5-1, with 9 positions matching TRBD1. This CDR3 is 17 amino acids long. V dropped 4 bases and J dropped 1; count of bases not matched to a gene: 6. The germline CDR1 and CDR2 sequences are SGHRS and YFSETQ. The CDR3 DNA follows: TGCGCCAGCAGCAACAGACAGGGGGGGTCCTATAATTCACCCCTCCACTTT. Translation: CASSNRQGGSYNSPLHF. Using reference TRBV5-1 and TRBJ1-6 for the parts outside the CDR3, the full variable domain is KAGVTQTPRYLIKTRGQQVTLSCSPISGHRSVSWYQQTPGQGLQFLFEYFSETQRNKGNFPGRFSGRQFSNSRSEMNVSTLELGDSALYLCASSNRQGGSYNSPLHFGNGTRLTVT.

This clonotype was seen many times. The genes are TRBV11-3 and TRBJ2-2, with D hard to call. The CDR3 has 12 residues. CDR1 is SGHNT and CDR2 is YENEEA in the germline V gene. Trimming took 5 bases from V and 6 from J, leaving 7 bases between them. The CDR3 DNA reads as TGTGCCAGCAGCATGTTATCCGGGGAGCTGTTTTTT. This sequence encodes CASSMLSGELFF.

Ten or more counts support this clonotype. The rearrangement joins TRBV19 to TRBJ1-1; unclear D gene. The V and J ends lost 9 bases and 5 bases respectively, with 16 bases between them. There are 13 residues in the CDR3. CDR1 and CDR2 from the germline V gene are LNHDA and SQIVND (reference sequence). CDR3 nucleotide sequence: TGTGCCAGCCAAGTAGCGGGGAGTACTGAAGCTTTCTTT. Its protein product is CASQVAGSTEAFF.

This clonotype turned up a few times. This chain uses TRBV3-1 with TRBJ2-1; D uncertain. V lost 4 bases and J lost 7, with 11 bases in between. This CDR3 contains 13 residues. CDR1 is LGHDT, CDR2 YNNKEL, per germline (reference sequence). The chain's CDR3 is CASSPSIRNEQFF. Written as DNA, the CDR3 is TGTGCCAGCAGCCCCTCGATTAGGAATGAGCAGTTCTTC.

The genes are TRBV5-4 and TRBJ2-1; D perhaps matches TRBD1 (5 bases). Deletions cut 0 bases from V and 6 bases from J, with 13 bases between. Germline values: CDR1 SGHNT, CDR2 YYREEE (reference sequence). CDR3 length: 15 amino acids. CDR3 residues: CASSLVVEGVNEQFF. CDR3 in DNA: TGTGCCAGCAGCTTGGTTGTCGAAGGGGTCAATGAGCAGTTCTTC.

This clonotype was observed at least ten times. The chain combines TRBV20-1 with TRBJ1-1; D is undetermined. V was clipped by 2 bases and J by 7 bases, with 8 bases between them. The CDR3 has 11 residues. Germline lookup yields CDR1 DFQATT and CDR2 SNEGSKA (reference sequence). The CDR3 sequence is CSARPYFEAFF. The CDR3 DNA follows: TGCAGTGCTAGACCGTACTTTGAAGCTTTCTTT.

This clonotype appeared many times. The V and J genes are TRBV27 and TRBJ1-5; 7 nucleotides match TRBD1. Unmatched junction bases numbered 6, after V lost 5 bases and J lost 2 bases. The germline V gene has CDR1 MNHEY and CDR2 SMNVEV (reference sequence). CDR3 length: 15 amino acids. CDR3 in amino acids: CASSVQGFGNQPQHF. CDR3 nucleotide sequence: TGTGCCAGCAGTGTACAGGGGTTCGGCAATCAGCCCCAGCATTTT.

This sequence joins TRBV29-1 and TRBJ1-2; D is perhaps TRBD1 (5 bases). Germline loops: CDR1 SQVTM, CDR2 ANQGSEA. This CDR3 spans 12 amino acids. The ends were cut back, 3 bases at V and 4 bases at J, with 9 bases in the middle. CDR3 protein: CSVEGGVYGYTF. The DNA for the CDR3 is TGCAGCGTTGAGGGGGGGGTCTATGGCTACACCTTC.

Many counts were recorded for this clonotype. This sequence joins TRBV2 and TRBJ1-3; no reliable D call. CDR1 is SNHLY and CDR2 is FYNNEI in the germline V gene. Trimming shortened V by 5 bases and J by 0 bases, and 11 bases separated the two germline ends. The CDR3 is 15 residues long. Written as DNA, the CDR3 is TGTGCCAGCAGTCTATCCGGAAGCTCTGGAAACACCATATATTTT. As protein: CASSLSGSSGNTIYF.

Only a few counts were recorded for this clonotype. The J gene is TRBJ2-2, the V gene TRBV29-1; D unclear. The V and J ends lost 3 bases and 1 base respectively, with 9 bases between them. The CDR3 is 14 residues long. Looked up from germline, CDR1 is SQVTM and CDR2 is ANQGSEA. The chain's CDR3 is CSVEGILNTGELFF. The CDR3 DNA reads TGCAGCGTTGAGGGTATTCTGAACACCGGGGAGCTGTTTTTT.

This clonotype occurred many times. The gene calls are TRBV19 and TRBJ1-4; no clear D gene. CDR1 is LNHDA, CDR2 SQIVND, per germline (reference sequence). This CDR3 spans 13 amino acids. V lost 8 bases to trimming and J lost 0 bases, with 7 bases between them. CDR3 DNA: TGTGCCAGTCGCTTGGCAACTAATGAAAAACTGTTTTTT. It codes for CASRLATNEKLFF. Filled out from reference TRBV19 and TRBJ1-4, the complete variable domain reads DGGITQSPKYLFRKEGQNVTLSCEQNLNHDAMYWYRQDPGQGLRLIYYSQIVNDFQKGDIAEGYSVSREKKESFPLTVTSAQKNPTAFYLCASRLATNEKLFFGSGTQLSVL.

In its sample, this clonotype was seen a few times. The rearrangement joins TRBV6-2 or TRBV6-3 to TRBJ2-2; tentatively, D is TRBD2 (7 bases). V lost 2 bases, J lost 9 bases, and 16 bases lay in between. Germline CDR1 MNHEY, CDR2 SVGEGT. This CDR3 has 15 residues. CDR3 DNA sequence: TGTGCCAGCAGTTACAGGGGGAGGGGCCCGCGGGAGCTGTTTTTT. Translation: CASSYRGRGPRELFF.

This clonotype was recorded at least ten times. The chain links TRBV24-1 to TRBJ2-3; no reliable D call. From germline, CDR1 is KGHDR and CDR2 SFDVKD. V was trimmed by 5 bases and J by 5 bases, leaving 13 bases between them. The CDR3 consists of 14 residues. This CDR3 is CATSGLPARDTQYF. DNA of the CDR3: TGTGCCACCAGTGGGTTACCGGCCCGAGATACGCAGTATTTT.

This clonotype has only a few counts. Here the CDR3 DNA reads TGCGCCAGCAGATCGTTGCACTCGGGGGCCTACGAGCAGTACTTC. This codes for CASRSLHSGAYEQYF. The chain combines TRBV5-1 with TRBJ2-7; perhaps TRBD2 as D (6 bases). Germline V gene data show CDR1 as SGHRS and CDR2 as YFSETQ. This CDR3 is 15 amino acids long. Trimming took 5 bases from V and 2 from J, leaving 17 bases between them.

The sample holds many counts of this clonotype. The gene calls are TRBV7-9 and TRBJ1-1; D perhaps matches TRBD1 (5 bases). Per germline, CDR1 SEHNR and CDR2 FQNEAQ (reference sequence). The CDR3 runs 15 residues. The germline V and J ends were trimmed by 2 bases and 5 bases, with 15 bases remaining between them. The CDR3 sequence is CASSLLGVGGTEAFF. The CDR3 DNA reads as TGTGCCAGCAGCTTACTAGGGGTGGGAGGGACTGAAGCTTTCTTT.

The V call is TRBV19, the J call TRBJ2-5; 11 bases match TRBD2. The germline CDR1 and CDR2 sequences are LNHDA and SQIVND (reference sequence). V gave up 7 bases and J gave up 4 bases; unmatched junction bases: 8. The CDR3 has 15 amino acids. CDR3 DNA sequence: TGTGCCAGTACCCCCCTAGCGGGGGGTGTAGAGACCCAGTACTTC. It translates to CASTPLAGGVETQYF.

This clonotype was seen only a few times. CDR3 amino acids: CASSKTDPPYGYTF. The CDR3 region has the DNA TGTGCCAGCAGCAAGACAGACCCACCCTATGGCTACACCTTC. The chain couples TRBV13 to TRBJ1-2, with TRBD1 as a possible D gene (5 bases). This CDR3 is 14 amino acids long. V shed 5 bases and J shed 4 bases, with 14 bases lying between them. Per the germline V gene, CDR1 is PRHDT and CDR2 is FYEKMQ (reference sequence).

This clonotype was detected ten times or more. The chain employs TRBV28 and TRBJ2-1; D is undetermined. Trimming left V 8 bases short and J 4 bases short, with 12 bases between. The CDR3 extends over 13 amino acids. Germline V gives CDR1 MDHEN, CDR2 SYDVKM. This chain's CDR3 is CASLAAKYNEQFF. CDR3 coding DNA: TGTGCCAGCTTGGCGGCCAAGTACAATGAGCAGTTCTTC. Looking up the rest from reference TRBV28 and TRBJ2-1 gives the full variable domain: DVKVTQSSRYLVKRTGEKVFLECVQDMDHENMFWYRQDPGLGLRLIYFSYDVKMKEKGDIPEGYSVSREKKERFSLILESASTNQTSMYLCASLAAKYNEQFFGPGTRLTVL.

The V and J genes are TRBV5-4 and TRBJ2-1; TRBD1 agrees at 8 bases. Germline V gives CDR1 SGHNT, CDR2 YYREEE (reference sequence). This CDR3 has 14 residues. The J segment lost 10 bases and the V segment lost 4 bases, leaving 10 bases of the junction unmatched. The CDR3 DNA reads TGTGCCAGCAGCCGCGAGCAGGGGGCCTGGGAGCAGTTCTTC. As protein: CASSREQGAWEQFF.

The genes are TRBV19 and TRBJ2-3, with 12 bases that match TRBD1. Losses at the gene ends were 3 bases for V and 6 bases for J; bases not matched to a gene: 4. The V gene's germline CDR1 is LNHDA and CDR2 SQIVND (reference sequence). This CDR3 is built from 15 residues. CDR3 protein: CASSIGTGGRDTQYF. Written as DNA, the CDR3 is TGTGCCAGTAGTATCGGGACAGGGGGCAGGGATACGCAGTATTTT.

This clonotype was seen at least ten times. J is TRBJ2-7 and V is TRBV5-8; TRBD1 matches 7 bases. CDR3 length equals 15 residues. CDR1 SGHTS and CDR2 YDEGEE come from the germline V gene. The junction had 9 bases not matched to a gene; V was cut back by 4 bases and J by 2 bases. The CDR3 reads CASSLDDREPYEQYF. CDR3 DNA sequence: TGTGCCAGCAGCCTTGACGACAGGGAGCCCTACGAGCAGTACTTC. Supplemented by reference TRBV5-8 and TRBJ2-7, the full variable domain reads EAGVTQSPTHLIKTRGQQATLRCSPISGHTSVYWYQQALGLGLQFLLWYDEGEERNRGNFPPRFSGRQFPNYSSELNVNALELEDSALYLCASSLDDREPYEQYFGPGTRLTVT.

This clonotype has at least ten counts. The chain carries TRBV28 and TRBJ1-3; no clear D gene. Germline V gene data show CDR1 as MDHEN and CDR2 as SYDVKM. The length of the CDR3 is 16 residues. The V end was cut by 3 bases, the J end by 0 bases, with 12 bases between. CDR3 loop: CASSFGLLSSGNTIYF. CDR3 in DNA: TGTGCCAGCAGTTTCGGCTTGCTGAGCTCTGGAAACACCATATATTTT.

In this sample, this clonotype turned up a few times. The CDR3 loop is CASSPGSGPAGYTF. The CDR3 coding sequence is TGTGCCAGCAGCCCCGGCTCAGGCCCCGCAGGCTACACCTTC. The V gene is TRBV7-9, the J gene TRBJ1-2; D unresolved. There are 14 residues in the CDR3. From germline, CDR1 is SEHNR and CDR2 FQNEAQ (reference sequence). The ends were cut back, 5 bases at V and 8 bases at J, with 18 bases in the middle.

V is TRBV19 and J is TRBJ2-1; D may match TRBD1 or TRBD2 (6 bases each). V was pared by 1 base and J by 9 bases, with 19 bases between. CDR1 is LNHDA, CDR2 SQIVND, per germline (reference sequence). This CDR3 is built from 16 residues. The CDR3 DNA reads TGTGCCAGTAGTATAGCGGGGGCCCAAAGGGGAGGTGAGCAGTTCTTC. Translating it yields CASSIAGAQRGGEQFF.